One and the same sample provided the 7 T cell receptor beta chains below, sequenced in a study of shared clonotypes between healthy human individuals. Libraries were prepared by immunoSEQ multiplex PCR; TCRdb keeps only in-frame clonotypes and omits some of them. The table records roughly 300,000 clones, 73% of them present only once. The sample was memory CD4+ T cells sorted from blood. Sample subset: CD45RA-negative fraction. The source is a man aged 25 to 40 in good health.

This clone was seen just once. V and J are TRBV5-1 and TRBJ2-5; 7 nucleotides agree with TRBD1. This CDR3 has 15 residues. After removal of 0 bases from V and 4 bases from J, the junction contained 6 bases not matched to a gene. In germline, CDR1 is SGHRS, CDR2 YFSETQ. CDR3 DNA: TGCGCCAGCAGCTTGGAAGGGGGCTGGCGAGAGACCCAGTACTTC. Translating gives CASSLEGGWRETQYF.

The CDR3 here is CASRPGLSSYEQYF. The CDR3 DNA sequence: TGTGCCAGCAGGCCCGGACTTAGCTCCTACGAGCAGTACTTC. The J gene is TRBJ2-7, the V gene TRBV5-4; the D gene is possibly TRBD2 (5 bases). This CDR3 spans 14 amino acids. The germline V gene encodes CDR1 SGHNT and CDR2 YYREEE (reference sequence). V was pared by 5 bases and J by 0 bases, with 12 bases between.

The V call is TRBV27, the J call TRBJ1-2; a possible D gene is TRBD1 (5 bases). This CDR3 has 14 amino acids. Germline V gene data show CDR1 as MNHEY and CDR2 as SMNVEV (reference sequence). V was shortened by 3 bases and J by 11 bases, with 19 bases between the two germline ends. DNA for the CDR3: TGTGCCAGCAGTTTTGATCGGGACTCCAGATGGTACACCTTC. Encoded protein: CASSFDRDSRWYTF.

The rearrangement uses TRBV7-9 and TRBJ1-2; the D gene is possibly TRBD1 (5 bases). This CDR3 is 13 amino acids long. With 5 bases removed from V and 7 bases from J, the gap between germline ends came to 14 bases. Looked up from germline, CDR1 is SEHNR and CDR2 is FQNEAQ (reference sequence). CDR3 DNA: TGTGCCAGCAGCCCTCAGGGAACGGGTGGCTACACCTTC. Its translation: CASSPQGTGGYTF.

The rearrangement links TRBV4-1 to TRBJ2-7; TRBD2 might be the D (6 bases). Trimming left V 4 bases short and J 0 bases short, with 10 bases between. Germline lookup yields CDR1 MGHRA and CDR2 YSYEKL. The CDR3 extends over 14 amino acids. CDR3 sequence (DNA): TGCGCCAGCAGCCGGGGACTGAACTCCTACGAGCAGTACTTC. Protein sequence: CASSRGLNSYEQYF.

CDR3 coding DNA: TGTGCCAGCAGCTTAACGGGGTCTAGCGGGTACAATGAGCAGTTCTTC. It encodes CASSLTGSSGYNEQFF. This chain links TRBV7-8 with TRBJ2-1, with 8 bases lining up with TRBD2. V gave up 2 bases and J gave up 4 bases; unmatched junction bases: 7. The CDR3 totals 16 residues. Germline CDR1 reads SGHVS; CDR2 reads FQNEAQ.

V and J are TRBV4-2 and TRBJ1-1; 8 bases line up with TRBD1. V gave up 8 bases and J gave up 1 base; unmatched junction bases: 6. From germline, CDR1 is LGHNA and CDR2 YNFKEQ. This CDR3 contains 14 residues. The CDR3 protein is CASRGTGSNTEAFF. The CDR3 nucleotides are TGTGCCAGCCGGGGGACAGGCTCGAACACTGAAGCTTTCTTT.